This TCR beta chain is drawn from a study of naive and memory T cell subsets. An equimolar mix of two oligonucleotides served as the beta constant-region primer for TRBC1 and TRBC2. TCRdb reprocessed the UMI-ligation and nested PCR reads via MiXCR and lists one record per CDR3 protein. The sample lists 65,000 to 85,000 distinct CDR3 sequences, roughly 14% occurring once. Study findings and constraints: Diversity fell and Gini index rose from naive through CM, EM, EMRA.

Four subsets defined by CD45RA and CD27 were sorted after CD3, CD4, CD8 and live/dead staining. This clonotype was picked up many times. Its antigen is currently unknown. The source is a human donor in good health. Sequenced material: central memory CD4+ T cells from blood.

CDR3 nucleotides: TGTGCCAGCAGTGAACCGGAATGGATAGGGTTCAATGAGCAGTTCTTC. The encoded protein is CASSEPEWIGFNEQFF. The rearrangement uses TRBV2 and TRBJ2-1; D not certain. Trimming left V 2 bases short and J 6 bases short, with 17 bases between. Germline-derived CDR1 and CDR2 are SNHLY and FYNNEI. CDR3 length equals 16 residues.